This section outlines one T cell receptor beta chain sequence together with its context. The germline gives CDR1 MNHEY, CDR2 SMNVEV (reference sequence). The CDR3 has 17 amino acids. The V end was cut by 6 bases, the J end by 0 bases, with 15 bases between. Each participant's cohort was designated according to participant-reported clinical history. Two negative PCRs, clearance, or symptom resolution had been documented for recovered Cohort 3 donors. This specimen comes from a study of blood T cell repertoires in COVID-19. Study at large: PBMCs, B-cell-depleted T cells, or T cells provided the cDNA or gDNA that made up the material.

Under the authors' procedure: Reference gene primer amplification yielded estimated nucleated cell counts. Profiled with immunoSEQ multiplex PCR; TCRdb holds only in-frame clones, not every one. The V and J calls and clone size were taken over from that table, and D and trimming were inferred from the DNA. Among under 300,000 clones, 70% to 85% were seen once, and the ten largest hold 15%. The rearrangement links TRBV27 to TRBJ2-6; D gene unclear. This clonotype was obtained from a man between 40 and 49 years old who had recovered from COVID-19. Sequenced material: PBMCs or T cells enriched from blood (not recorded which). CDR3 DNA: TGTGCCAGCAGCGATAGCCCCTCTTTCTCTGGGGCCAACGTCCTGACTTTC. It yields the protein CASSDSPSFSGANVLTF.